The sequence of this T cell receptor (beta chain) was determined in a study of control samples from healthy donors and cancer patients (dated by TCRdb to 2018 to 2020). CDR3 length: 14 amino acids, cysteine to phenylalanine. Solely the CDR3 DNA is kept, with 42 bases framed from the first base. Cut back by 3 bases and 7 bases, the V and J ends lie 15 bases apart. CDR1 and CDR2 are drawn from the germline V gene: SQVTM, ANQGSEA. Preparation of the library involved the immunoSEQ multiplex PCR assay. Drawn from immuneACCESS, this table holds only the in-frame rearrangements with V and J called that TCRdb kept. Clones are partly lost; checked studies trace under half to an unresolved V gene and leave the rest unexplained. The sample table contains 170,000 or so clones; only one count was recorded for around nine tenths of them. The top ten clones comprise roughly 1.5% of the sample. On this clone itself: Its antigen is still unknown. There are no base qualities to consult, and no much larger clone falls within one base.

This TCR was sampled from a young man in good health. Sequenced sample: blood. The chain is made from TRBV29-1 and TRBJ1-4, and the D gene may be TRBD1, 6 bases matching. The CDR3 sequence is CSVDPTGSSEKLFF. The DNA sequence is as follows: TGCAGCGTTGACCCTACAGGGTCGAGTGAAAAACTGTTTTTT.